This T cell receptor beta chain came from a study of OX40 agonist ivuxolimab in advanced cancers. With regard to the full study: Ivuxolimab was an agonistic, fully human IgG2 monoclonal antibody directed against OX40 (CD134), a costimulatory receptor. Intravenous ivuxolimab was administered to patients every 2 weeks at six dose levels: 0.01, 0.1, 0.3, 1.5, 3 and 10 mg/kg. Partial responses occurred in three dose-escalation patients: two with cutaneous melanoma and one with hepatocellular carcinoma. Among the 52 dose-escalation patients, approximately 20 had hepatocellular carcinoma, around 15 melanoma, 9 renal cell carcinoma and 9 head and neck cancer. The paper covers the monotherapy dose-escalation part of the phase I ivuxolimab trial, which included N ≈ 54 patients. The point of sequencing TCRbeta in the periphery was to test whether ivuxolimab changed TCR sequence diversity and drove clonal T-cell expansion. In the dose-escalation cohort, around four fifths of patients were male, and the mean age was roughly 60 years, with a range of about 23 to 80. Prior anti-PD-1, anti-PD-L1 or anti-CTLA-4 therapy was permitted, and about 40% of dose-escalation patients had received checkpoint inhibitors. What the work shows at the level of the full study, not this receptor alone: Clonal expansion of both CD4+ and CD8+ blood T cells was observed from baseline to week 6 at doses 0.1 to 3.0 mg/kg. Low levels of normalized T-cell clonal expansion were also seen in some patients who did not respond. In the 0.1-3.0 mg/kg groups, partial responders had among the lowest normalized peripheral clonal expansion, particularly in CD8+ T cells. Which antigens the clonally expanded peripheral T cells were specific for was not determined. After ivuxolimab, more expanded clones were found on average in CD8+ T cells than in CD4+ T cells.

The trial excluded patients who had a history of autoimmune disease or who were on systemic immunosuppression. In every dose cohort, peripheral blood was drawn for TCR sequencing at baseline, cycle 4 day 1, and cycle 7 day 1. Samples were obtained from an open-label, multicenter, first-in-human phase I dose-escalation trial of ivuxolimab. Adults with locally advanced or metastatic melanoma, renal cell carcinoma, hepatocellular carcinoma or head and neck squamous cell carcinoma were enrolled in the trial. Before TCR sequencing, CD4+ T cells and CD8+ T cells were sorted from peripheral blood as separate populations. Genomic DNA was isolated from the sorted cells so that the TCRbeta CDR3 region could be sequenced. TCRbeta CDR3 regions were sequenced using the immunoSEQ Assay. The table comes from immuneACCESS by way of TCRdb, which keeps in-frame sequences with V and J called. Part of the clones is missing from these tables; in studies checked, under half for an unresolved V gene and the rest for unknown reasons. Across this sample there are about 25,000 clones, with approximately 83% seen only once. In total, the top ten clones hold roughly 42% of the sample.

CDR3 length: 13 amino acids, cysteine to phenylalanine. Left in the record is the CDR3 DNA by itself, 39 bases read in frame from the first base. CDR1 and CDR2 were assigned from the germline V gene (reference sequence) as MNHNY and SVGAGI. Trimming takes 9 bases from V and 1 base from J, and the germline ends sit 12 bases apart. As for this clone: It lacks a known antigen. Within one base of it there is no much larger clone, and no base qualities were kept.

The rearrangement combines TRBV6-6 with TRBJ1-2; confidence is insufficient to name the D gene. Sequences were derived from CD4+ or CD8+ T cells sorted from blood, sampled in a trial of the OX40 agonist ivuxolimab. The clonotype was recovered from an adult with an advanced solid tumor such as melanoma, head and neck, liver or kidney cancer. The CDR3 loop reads CASRHGVNYGYTF. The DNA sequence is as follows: TGTGCCAGTCGACATGGGGTTAACTATGGCTACACCTTC.